This T cell receptor beta chain was sequenced in a study of OX40 agonist ivuxolimab in advanced cancers. Concerning this clone: Its antigen is not identified.

Broader study findings: Antigens targeted by the expanded peripheral T cells were not determined.

With 1 base removed from V and 6 bases from J, the gap between germline ends came to 17 bases. Germline V lookup: CDR1 SNHLY, CDR2 FYNNEI. The CDR3 totals 16 residues. This table comes from immunoSEQ multiplex PCR, and its TCRdb copy is limited to in-frame clones, with some not included. The sample gives 30,000 to 35,000 clones, 81% of which show up once; approximately 1.3% is in the top ten. The sequencing used CD4+ or CD8+ T cells sorted from blood, collected in a trial of the OX40 agonist ivuxolimab. The clonotype originates from an adult with an advanced solid tumor such as melanoma, head and neck, liver or kidney cancer. V is TRBV2 and J is TRBJ2-3, with a possible D match to TRBD2 (6 bases). For the CDR3, the DNA is TGTGCCAGCAGTGAAGTTGGAGCGGGCCAGGAGGATACGCAGTATTTT. Residues: CASSEVGAGQEDTQYF.